These 11 T cell receptor beta chains came from one sample sequenced in a study of T cell responses to AZD1222 COVID-19 vaccine. Profiling relied on immunoSEQ multiplex PCR, and the TCRdb table lists in-frame clones only, not all of them. The sample lists about 85,000 clones, 85% to 95% occurring once. The material sequenced was peripheral blood, taken 28 days after the second AZD1222 dose. The receptors were gathered from an adult who received the AZD1222 COVID-19 vaccine.

The J gene is TRBJ1-2, the V gene TRBV7-9; weak D call: TRBD1 (6 bases). Germline V gene data show CDR1 as SEHNR and CDR2 as FQNEAQ (reference sequence). V was clipped by 4 bases and J by 5 bases, with 11 bases between them. The CDR3 runs 13 residues. The CDR3 DNA follows: TGTGCCAGCAGCTCTACAGGGACGTATGGCTACACCTTC. This encodes CASSSTGTYGYTF.

The J gene is TRBJ2-3, the V gene TRBV5-1; no clear D. The CDR3 is 14 amino acids. V shed 7 bases and J shed 4 bases, with 16 bases lying between them. The germline gives CDR1 SGHRS, CDR2 YFSETQ. CDR3 nucleotides: TGCGCCAGCGGTCAGGTTCACTGGGCAGATACGCAGTATTTT. It is translated as CASGQVHWADTQYF.

In its sample, this clone was seen once. The chain is built from TRBV7-9 and TRBJ2-5, with TRBD2 as a possible D gene (5 bases). Germline-derived CDR1 and CDR2 are SEHNR and FQNEAQ (reference sequence). The V and J ends lost 4 bases and 2 bases respectively, with 17 bases between them. This CDR3 comprises 16 residues. The CDR3 coding sequence is TGTGCCAGCAGCTGGGCTAAGGCGGGTTCACAAGAGACCCAGTACTTC. Protein sequence: CASSWAKAGSQETQYF. The full variable domain, in which reference TRBV7-9 and TRBJ2-5 provide the parts outside the CDR3, is DTGVSQNPRHKITKRGQNVTFRCDPISEHNRLYWYRQTLGQGPEFLTYFQNEAQLEKSRLLSDRFSAERPKGSFSTLEIQRTEQGDSAMYLCASSWAKAGSQETQYFGPGTRLLVL.

This clone has just a few counts. The rearrangement joins TRBV5-4 to TRBJ2-1; 8 positions match TRBD1. The CDR3 extends over 14 amino acids. Looked up from germline, CDR1 is SGHNT and CDR2 is YYREEE (reference sequence). V shed 5 bases, J shed 6 bases, and the junction held 7 bases outside the gene matches. CDR3 bases: TGTGCCAGCAGTCGTCGCGGACAGGGCAATGAGCAGTTCTTC. Translation: CASSRRGQGNEQFF. Based on the CDR3 plus reference TRBV5-4 and TRBJ2-1, the full variable domain is ETGVTQSPTHLIKTRGQQVTLRCSSQSGHNTVSWYQQALGQGPQFIFQYYREEENGRGNFPPRFSGLQFPNYSSELNVNALELDDSALYLCASSRRGQGNEQFFGPGTRLTVL.

CDR3 sequence (DNA): TGTGCCAGCAGTTTGCGGGTAGGCTACGAGCAGTACTTC. Its protein product is CASSLRVGYEQYF. V and J are TRBV27 and TRBJ2-7, with D possibly TRBD2 on 5 matching bases. CDR1 MNHEY and CDR2 SMNVEV come from the germline V gene (reference sequence). Trimming removed 3 bases at V and 3 bases at J, with 9 bases between. CDR3 length: 13 amino acids.

The chain is built from TRBV6-1 and TRBJ2-7, with D tentatively TRBD1 (5 bases). With 3 bases removed from V and 6 bases from J, the gap between germline ends came to 15 bases. Per germline, CDR1 MNHNS and CDR2 SASEGT. There are 14 residues in the CDR3. This chain's CDR3 is CASSDQGKVIEQYF. CDR3 nucleotides: TGTGCCAGCAGTGATCAGGGTAAGGTTATCGAGCAGTACTTC.

This rearrangement joins TRBV7-9 to TRBJ1-4, with 8 bases lining up with TRBD1. V lost 6 bases to trimming and J lost 7 bases; unmatched junction nucleotides: 4. Germline loops: CDR1 SEHNR, CDR2 FQNEAQ (reference sequence). The CDR3 extends over 13 amino acids. The CDR3 spells CASRLGQAEKLFF. The CDR3 nucleotides are TGTGCCAGCAGACTGGGACAGGCTGAAAAACTGTTTTTT.

V is TRBV4-1 and J is TRBJ2-2; possible D gene TRBD1, 6 bases. Trimming pared 0 bases from V and 4 bases from J, leaving 12 bases between. Germline V gives CDR1 MGHRA, CDR2 YSYEKL. The CDR3 length is 16 residues. CDR3 DNA sequence: TGCGCCAGCAGCCAAGAGGACAGAATCGGCACCGGGGAGCTGTTTTTT. This translates into CASSQEDRIGTGELFF.

This rearrangement joins TRBV5-1 to TRBJ2-3; D remains ambiguous. The germline CDR1 and CDR2 sequences are SGHRS and YFSETQ. This CDR3 region has 11 residues. V was cut by 2 bases and J by 2 bases, with 0 bases left in between. The DNA of the CDR3 is TGCGCCAGCAGCTTCACAGATACGCAGTATTTT. Translating it yields CASSFTDTQYF.

This chain joins TRBV19 and TRBJ1-5, with D possibly TRBD1 on 5 matching bases. Germline V CDR1 and CDR2: LNHDA, SQIVND (reference sequence). The CDR3 runs to 14 residues. The V end lost 7 bases, the J end lost 7 bases, and 17 bases lay between the germline ends. For the CDR3, the DNA is TGTGCCAGTATTAGCGGGGCTCCTTGGCAGCCCCAGCATTTT. This sequence encodes CASISGAPWQPQHF.

This clone was seen just once. The chain is built from TRBV3-1 (or the pseudogene TRBV3-2) and TRBJ1-5; TRBD1 aligns across 8 bases. This CDR3 has 15 residues. Germline-derived CDR1 and CDR2 are LGHDT and YNNKEL (reference sequence). With 3 bases clipped from V and 0 bases from J, the junction kept 1 base outside the gene matches. This chain's CDR3 is CASSQTGDSNQPQHF. The CDR3 coding sequence is TGTGCCAGCAGCCAGACAGGGGATAGCAATCAGCCCCAGCATTTT.